These 13 T cell receptor beta chains were all obtained from the same sample, sequenced in a study of T cells expressing NK-cell markers. Reanalyzing the 5' RACE reads, TCRdb keeps one entry per CDR3 protein, without DNA. The ten most abundant clones cover 0.39% of a sample with a few hundred thousand distinct CDR3 sequences. The sequenced material came from blood T cells: a sorted CD56 or NKG2C T cell subset, CD4+ or CD8+ T cells, or bulk PBMC T cells (not recorded which). The receptor source for this set is a man aged 18-30 years in good health.

The V and J genes are TRBV6-5 and TRBJ2-7. The CDR3 is made up of 17 amino acids. Germline lookup yields CDR1 MNHEY and CDR2 SVGAGI. CDR3 loop: CASSYSFVGGRAYEQYF.

The CDR3 is CASSWARDGSNQPQHF. The chain employs TRBV12-3 or TRBV12-4 and TRBJ1-5; TCRdb selects TRBD1, and the lack of DNA leaves this call unchecked. The CDR3 totals 16 residues.

This rearrangement joins TRBV6-5 to TRBJ1-1; TCRdb designates TRBD1, a call that cannot be tested without DNA. CDR3 size: 15 residues. In germline, CDR1 is MNHEY, CDR2 SVGAGI. CDR3 region: CASRLTGQGHTEAFF.

CDR3: CASSRQSTDTQYF. The genes are TRBV6-1 and TRBJ2-3; absent DNA, TCRdb's TRBD1 call cannot be checked. Germline V lookup: CDR1 MNHNS, CDR2 SASEGT. The CDR3 runs 13 residues.

The chain is built from TRBV4-2 and TRBJ1-5; there is no DNA to check the TCRdb D call of TRBD1. Per germline, CDR1 LGHNA and CDR2 YNFKEQ. This CDR3 is built from 15 residues. The CDR3 loop reads CASSQVDPGNQPQHF.

This sequence joins TRBV15 and TRBJ1-1; TCRdb selects TRBD1, and the lack of DNA leaves this call unchecked. The germline gives CDR1 LNHNV, CDR2 YYDKDF (reference sequence). The CDR3 totals 13 residues. CDR3 amino acids: CATSQGRNTEAFF.

This sequence joins TRBV20-1 and TRBJ2-3. The CDR3 length is 13 residues. Germline V CDR1 and CDR2: DFQATT, SNEGSKA (reference sequence). The chain's CDR3 is CSASMLPINTQYF.

The chain carries TRBV12-3 or TRBV12-4 and TRBJ1-1; the TCRdb D gene call, TRBD1, has no DNA to confirm it. The CDR3 length is 14 residues. CDR3 region: CASSSLGGGTEAFF.

The chain joins TRBV7-9 to TRBJ2-1; the D gene TCRdb calls, TRBD1, cannot be checked with no DNA. The CDR3 totals 15 residues. Germline V gene data show CDR1 as SEHNR and CDR2 as FQNEAQ (reference sequence). CDR3 amino acids: CASSRTGTEYNEQFF.

The chain combines TRBV12-3 or TRBV12-4 with TRBJ2-5; TCRdb calls TRBD2, which cannot be checked without DNA. CDR3 size: 13 residues. CDR3 sequence: CASREREWKTQYF.

The chain has TRBV12-3 or TRBV12-4 and TRBJ1-6; with no DNA, the TCRdb D assignment of TRBD1 cannot be verified. This CDR3 spans 15 amino acids. CDR3 residues: CASSLSTRGNSPLHF.

The chain employs TRBV6-1 and TRBJ1-2; TCRdb indicates TRBD1, and absent DNA this call remains unverified. This CDR3 spans 14 amino acids. Germline V lookup: CDR1 MNHNS, CDR2 SASEGT. CDR3 in amino acids: CASTSTGDRDGYTF.

The chain uses TRBV12-3 or TRBV12-4 and TRBJ2-1. There are 14 residues in the CDR3. The CDR3 is CASTSSHRLDEQFF.